The 30 T cell receptor beta chains in this list originate from one sample, sequenced in a study of T cells in Graves' hyperthyroidism and ophthalmopathy. Researchers amplified the TCR beta CDR3 regions from RNA transcripts. HTBI primers were used for first-round RT-PCR of the TCR CDR3. In TCRdb, the multiplex PCR reads were re-called with MiXCR into one record per CDR3 protein. The sample has hundreds of thousands of distinct CDR3 sequences; about 20% are singletons. Sequenced sample: blood. The receptor source for this set is a man aged 25 to 45 with Graves' ophthalmopathy.

This clonotype was seen a few times. The V gene is TRBV19, the J gene TRBJ2-3; TRBD1 matches 10 bases. CDR3 size: 14 residues. Losses at the gene ends were 7 bases for V and 4 bases for J; bases not matched to a gene: 5. The germline V gene has CDR1 LNHDA and CDR2 SQIVND (reference sequence). The CDR3 reads CASKRDRGPDTQYF. The CDR3 DNA reads TGTGCCAGTAAGAGGGACAGGGGACCAGATACGCAGTATTTT.

The chain uses TRBV7-9 and TRBJ2-5; perhaps D is TRBD1 or TRBD2 (6 bases each). CDR1 is SEHNR, CDR2 FQNEAQ, per germline (reference sequence). Trimming cost V 6 bases and J 5 bases, with 16 bases left between them. This CDR3 region has 14 residues. CDR3 bases: TGTGCCAGCAGTTCTGGACGAGGGGGGGAGACCCAGTACTTC. Amino acids: CASSSGRGGETQYF.

The chain uses TRBV7-9 and TRBJ2-1; 8 bases match TRBD2. J was trimmed by 8 bases and V by 1 base; bases with no gene match: 7. The germline V gene has CDR1 SEHNR and CDR2 FQNEAQ (reference sequence). The CDR3 runs 15 residues. The CDR3 DNA reads TGTGCCAGCAGCTTAGTGGCAGCGGGAGTCGATGAGCAGTTCTTC. It is translated as CASSLVAAGVDEQFF. Complete variable domain (other parts from reference TRBV7-9 and TRBJ2-1): DTGVSQNPRHKITKRGQNVTFRCDPISEHNRLYWYRQTLGQGPEFLTYFQNEAQLEKSRLLSDRFSAERPKGSFSTLEIQRTEQGDSAMYLCASSLVAAGVDEQFFGPGTRLTVL.

This clonotype came up many times. A much larger clone differs by one base, so this may be a read error. The chain recombines TRBV28 with TRBJ1-1; a weak D match, TRBD1 (5 bases). V was cut by 6 bases and J by 1 base, with 9 bases left in between. Germline V gives CDR1 MDHEN, CDR2 SYDVKM. CDR3 length: 13 residues. The CDR3 sequence: CASSHTGNTEAFF. CDR3 DNA sequence: TGTGCCAGCAGCCATACAGGGAACACTGAAGCTTTCTTT.

The table lists this clonotype with a few counts. V usage is TRBV7-2 and J usage is TRBJ2-2, with a tentative D call TRBD2 (5 bases). The CDR3 totals 18 residues. V was cut by 2 bases and J by 0 bases, with 16 bases left in between. The germline gives CDR1 SGHTA, CDR2 FQGNSA. The CDR3 is CASSLRSGGLPNTGELFF. The DNA for the CDR3 is TGTGCCAGCAGCTTACGGTCCGGCGGACTCCCGAACACCGGGGAGCTGTTTTTT.

The chain uses TRBV5-5 and TRBJ1-5, with D uncertain. Germline V gene lookup returns CDR1 SGHKS and CDR2 YYEKEE (reference sequence). CDR3 length equals 14 residues. The V gene lost 0 bases and the J gene lost 3 bases, with 7 bases spanning the gap. The CDR3 loop reads CASSLDGDNQPQHF. The CDR3 region has the DNA TGTGCCAGCAGCTTGGATGGGGACAATCAGCCCCAGCATTTT.

V and J are TRBV20-1 and TRBJ2-1; TRBD2 agrees at 10 bases. Germline CDR1 reads DFQATT; CDR2 reads SNEGSKA (reference sequence). The CDR3 is made up of 14 amino acids. J was trimmed by 3 bases and V by 3 bases; bases with no gene match: 2. The CDR3 sequence is CSASGTSVYNEQFF. In DNA, the CDR3 is TGCAGTGCTAGTGGGACTAGCGTCTACAATGAGCAGTTCTTC.

This rearrangement joins TRBV14 to TRBJ2-1, with TRBD2 identical over 7 bases. This CDR3 has 14 residues. Germline values: CDR1 SGHDN, CDR2 FVKESK. V shed 1 base and J 6 bases; nucleotides not matched to a gene: 3. The CDR3 DNA is TGTGCCAGCAGCCAAGTAAGCGGGATCAATGAGCAGTTCTTC. It yields the protein CASSQVSGINEQFF.

The chain carries TRBV9 and TRBJ2-3; no clear D. Between the trimmed V and J ends, which lost 6 bases and 3 bases, there was a span of 14 bases. The germline V gene has CDR1 SGDLS and CDR2 YYNGEE. There are 14 residues in the CDR3. In DNA, the CDR3 is TGTGCCAGCAACAAGCGTGTCGATACAGATACGCAGTATTTT. This gives the protein CASNKRVDTDTQYF. The variable domain in full, completed from reference TRBV9 and TRBJ2-3, reads DSGVTQTPKHLITATGQRVTLRCSPRSGDLSVYWYQQSLDQGLQFLIQYYNGEERAKGNILERFSAQQFPDLHSELNLSSLELGDSALYFCASNKRVDTDTQYFGPGTRLTVL.

This clonotype was counted between two and nine times. The gene calls are TRBV7-2 and TRBJ2-3; 11 bases agree with TRBD2. Per the germline V gene, CDR1 is SGHTA and CDR2 is FQGNSA. J lost 4 bases, V lost 2 bases, and 5 bases had no gene match. The CDR3 runs 16 residues. CDR3 sequence: CASSLSGLAGSDTQYF. The CDR3 nucleotides are TGTGCCAGCAGCTTATCTGGACTAGCGGGTTCAGATACGCAGTATTTT.

Many counts were recorded for this clonotype. The V and J genes are TRBV10-3 and TRBJ1-5; the D is unclear. The CDR3 is made up of 15 amino acids. V was clipped by 0 bases and J by 3 bases, with 9 bases between them. Germline CDR1 reads ENHRY; CDR2 reads SYGVKD. The CDR3 here is CAISESIRLNQPQHF. CDR3 DNA: TGTGCCATCAGTGAGTCGATCCGCCTCAATCAGCCCCAGCATTTT.

This clonotype has ten or more counts. The V gene is TRBV30, the J gene TRBJ1-5; weak D call: TRBD1 (6 bases). Germline CDR1 reads GTSNPN; CDR2 reads SVGIG (reference sequence). Trimming pared 1 base from V and 4 bases from J, leaving 11 bases between. The CDR3 has 14 residues. CDR3 amino acids: CAWSGGQPNQPQHF. The CDR3 bases are TGTGCCTGGAGTGGAGGACAGCCGAATCAGCCCCAGCATTTT.

The chain carries TRBV19 and TRBJ2-2; TRBD2 aligns across 13 bases. In germline, CDR1 is LNHDA, CDR2 SQIVND (reference sequence). The CDR3 is 15 amino acids. J gave up 1 base and V 10 bases, and 3 bases lay outside the gene matches. CDR3 region: CATRLAGGNTGELFF. CDR3 nucleotides: TGTGCCACCAGACTAGCGGGAGGGAACACCGGGGAGCTGTTTTTT. Together with reference TRBV19 and TRBJ2-2, the CDR3 gives the full variable domain: DGGITQSPKYLFRKEGQNVTLSCEQNLNHDAMYWYRQDPGQGLRLIYYSQIVNDFQKGDIAEGYSVSREKKESFPLTVTSAQKNPTAFYLCATRLAGGNTGELFFGEGSRLTVL.

This clonotype was seen many times. The rearrangement joins TRBV5-1 to TRBJ1-1; D ambiguous. Looked up from germline, CDR1 is SGHRS and CDR2 is YFSETQ. Trimming cost V 4 bases and J 1 base, with 14 bases left between them. This CDR3 has 15 amino acids. The CDR3: CASSVGGLGNTEAFF. DNA for the CDR3: TGCGCCAGCAGCGTAGGAGGTCTGGGGAACACTGAAGCTTTCTTT.

The genes are TRBV7-9 and TRBJ2-1, with unresolved D. V was shortened by 1 base and J by 5 bases, with 9 bases between the two germline ends. This CDR3 is 14 amino acids long. Germline CDR1 SEHNR, CDR2 FQNEAQ (reference sequence). CDR3 nucleotide sequence: TGTGCCAGCAGCTTAGAAGGTGCGCACAATGAGCAGTTCTTC. Its translation: CASSLEGAHNEQFF.

This clonotype was detected once. CDR3 region: CARFCRGRFSQGPTDTQYF. CDR3 sequence (DNA): TGCGCCCGATTCTGTCGAGGGAGGTTCTCCCAGGGCCCTACAGATACGCAGTATTTT. The chain carries TRBV10-1 and TRBJ2-3; D is possibly TRBD2 (6 bases). The CDR3 runs 19 residues. The germline gives CDR1 WNHNN, CDR2 SYGVQD (reference sequence). V lost 11 bases to trimming and J lost 3 bases, with 33 bases between them.

This clonotype was detected a few times. This chain uses TRBV14 with TRBJ2-3; D not resolved. Trimming pared 1 base from V and 3 bases from J, leaving 11 bases between. Germline CDR1 reads SGHDN; CDR2 reads FVKESK. The CDR3 loop spans 15 amino acids. CDR3 loop: CASSQGGVITDTQYF. For the CDR3, the DNA is TGTGCCAGCAGCCAAGGCGGAGTTATTACAGATACGCAGTATTTT.

The gene calls are TRBV27 and TRBJ2-3; TRBD2 matches at 16 bases. V trimming: 5 bases; J trimming: 3 bases; junction bases outside the gene matches: 5. Germline V lookup: CDR1 MNHEY, CDR2 SMNVEV (reference sequence). This CDR3 spans 17 amino acids. This CDR3 is CASSPRGLAGGTDTQYF. The CDR3 DNA reads as TGTGCCAGCAGTCCCCGGGGACTAGCGGGAGGGACAGATACGCAGTATTTT.

At least ten counts were recorded for this clonotype. J is TRBJ2-7 and V is TRBV28, with 11 bases that match TRBD2. J was trimmed by 6 bases and V by 6 bases; bases with no gene match: 7. The CDR3 totals 14 residues. Germline V gene lookup returns CDR1 MDHEN and CDR2 SYDVKM. In DNA, the CDR3 is TGTGCCAGCAGCGTAGCGGGAGGGCCGCCCGAGCAGTACTTC. Translation: CASSVAGGPPEQYF.

This rearrangement joins TRBV10-1 to TRBJ1-2; possibly TRBD1 for D (5 bases). The V end was cut by 10 bases, the J end by 3 bases, with 9 bases between. This CDR3 has 11 amino acids. Germline V gene lookup returns CDR1 WNHNN and CDR2 SYGVQD (reference sequence). CDR3: CAIGADYGYTF. The CDR3 DNA sequence: TGCGCCATCGGGGCAGACTATGGCTACACCTTC.

The chain employs TRBV7-9 and TRBJ2-3; 10 bases line up with TRBD1. CDR3 length: 16 residues. Germline CDR1 reads SEHNR; CDR2 reads FQNEAQ (reference sequence). V lost 5 bases and J lost 4; bases outside the gene matches: 9. CDR3 sequence: CASSPPDRGLADTQYF. The CDR3 bases are TGTGCCAGCAGCCCCCCAGACAGGGGGCTCGCAGATACGCAGTATTTT.

The J gene is TRBJ2-7, the V gene TRBV4-3; D uncertain. The length of the CDR3 is 14 residues. The V gene lost 0 bases and the J gene lost 3 bases, with 9 bases spanning the gap. Germline V gene sequence: CDR1 LGHNA, CDR2 YSLEER. CDR3 sequence: CASSQDWVGYEQYF. The CDR3 DNA reads as TGCGCCAGCAGCCAAGATTGGGTGGGCTACGAGCAGTACTTC.

This clonotype has more than one count but fewer than ten. In DNA form, the CDR3 reads TGTGCCAGCTCACTAACAGCTCATGAAGCTTTCTTT. Residues: CASSLTAHEAFF. This chain connects TRBV18 to TRBJ1-1; D gene uncertain. The CDR3 loop spans 12 amino acids. Trimming removed 4 bases from V and 7 bases from J, with 10 bases in between. Germline V lookup: CDR1 KGHSH, CDR2 LQKENI.

In its sample, this clonotype was seen many times. This sequence joins TRBV30 and TRBJ1-5, with D unresolved. The CDR3 extends over 12 amino acids. Trimming left V 2 bases short and J 4 bases short, with 6 bases between. Germline CDR1 and CDR2: GTSNPN and SVGIG (reference sequence). The CDR3 is CAWSLPNQPQHF. The CDR3 nucleotides are TGTGCCTGGAGTCTGCCGAATCAGCCCCAGCATTTT.

V gene TRBV10-3 combines with J gene TRBJ1-1; D perhaps matches TRBD1 (5 bases). This CDR3 region has 15 residues. Trimming took 4 bases from V and 1 from J, leaving 13 bases between them. Germline V lookup: CDR1 ENHRY, CDR2 SYGVKD. The CDR3 region is CAISGQGAANTEAFF. The CDR3 nucleotides read TGTGCCATCAGTGGGCAGGGTGCCGCGAACACTGAAGCTTTCTTT.

This clonotype was found a few times. The chain is built from TRBV7-2 and TRBJ1-2; D is possibly TRBD1 (5 bases). V was cut by 3 bases and J by 4 bases, with 15 bases left in between. The CDR3 is 15 residues long. Germline assignment: CDR1 SGHTA and CDR2 FQGNSA. The CDR3 coding sequence is TGTGCCAGCAGCTTGGGAGGGGCTCTTGTCTATGGCTACACCTTC. Translated: CASSLGGALVYGYTF.

This clonotype has only a few counts. The genes are TRBV27 and TRBJ2-1; D might be TRBD2 (5 bases). The CDR3 spans 14 residues. Trimming removed 4 bases from V and 8 bases from J, with 15 bases in between. CDR1 MNHEY and CDR2 SMNVEV come from the germline V gene (reference sequence). DNA for the CDR3: TGTGCCAGCAGTTCGAGACTACCCCCCCATGAGCAGTTCTTC. It yields the protein CASSSRLPPHEQFF.

This clonotype came up a few times. This sequence joins TRBV30 and TRBJ2-7; tentatively, D is TRBD2 (5 bases). The V gene's germline CDR1 is GTSNPN and CDR2 SVGIG (reference sequence). The ends were cut back, 0 bases at V and 3 bases at J, with 18 bases in the middle. The CDR3 loop spans 16 amino acids. The CDR3: CAWSVEGSGRIYEQYF. DNA of the CDR3: TGTGCCTGGAGTGTAGAGGGTTCAGGAAGGATCTACGAGCAGTACTTC.

This clonotype was seen ten or more times. The rearrangement links TRBV20-1 to TRBJ1-1, with D maybe TRBD1 (5 bases). V was pared by 2 bases and J by 0 bases, with 13 bases between. Looked up from germline, CDR1 is DFQATT and CDR2 is SNEGSKA (reference sequence). The CDR3 spans 15 residues. DNA of the CDR3: TGCAGTGCTAGACCTAAGGGACCGATGAACACTGAAGCTTTCTTT. Translation gives CSARPKGPMNTEAFF.

V is TRBV6-1 and J is TRBJ1-5, with D maybe TRBD1 (5 bases). In germline, CDR1 is MNHNS, CDR2 SASEGT. The V end was cut by 0 bases, the J end by 5 bases, with 8 bases between. CDR3 length: 14 amino acids. The CDR3, as DNA: TGTGCCAGCAGTGAAGCGGGGCGGGATCAGCCCCAGCATTTT. This translates into CASSEAGRDQPQHF.